The 20 T cell receptor beta chains presented below share a single source sample, sequenced in a study of cytomegalovirus exposure and HLA in healthy donors. PCR primers comprised 60 Vbeta and 13 Jbeta primers. This table comes from immunoSEQ multiplex PCR, and its TCRdb copy is limited to in-frame clones, with some not included. The sample carries about 150,000 clones, about 8.9% recorded once. Sequencing was performed on PBMCs. The receptors were gathered from a man in his fifties or sixties in good health and CMV-seronegative.

This clone has only a few counts. V and J are TRBV5-1 and TRBJ2-5, with 13 bases fitting TRBD2. Germline CDR1 and CDR2: SGHRS and YFSETQ. V was clipped by 0 bases and J by 2 bases; unmatched bases: 4. CDR3 length: 17 residues. CDR3 sequence reads: CASSLAGTSGTQETQYF. In nucleotides, the CDR3 is TGCGCCAGCAGCTTGGCTGGGACTAGCGGGACTCAAGAGACCCAGTACTTC.

The sample holds a few counts of this clone. The chain employs TRBV5-8 and TRBJ2-1; a weak D match, TRBD2 (7 bases). Germline loops: CDR1 SGHTS, CDR2 YDEGEE. V was shortened by 4 bases and J by 2 bases, with 16 bases between the two germline ends. CDR3 length: 16 residues. This chain's CDR3 is CASSGLGGLTYNEQFF. Here the CDR3 DNA reads TGTGCCAGCAGCGGCTTGGGGGGGCTCACCTACAATGAGCAGTTCTTC.

The table lists this clone with a few counts. The chain links TRBV13 to TRBJ2-5; possible D gene TRBD1, 5 bases. Germline values: CDR1 PRHDT, CDR2 FYEKMQ (reference sequence). Trimming took off 4 bases at V and 11 bases at J, with 14 bases between the two ends. The CDR3 length is 12 residues. CDR3 in amino acids: CASSSRVREQYF. CDR3 sequence (DNA): TGTGCCAGCAGCTCCAGGGTGAGAGAGCAGTACTTC.

This clone was counted between two and nine times. The rearrangement joins TRBV7-9 to TRBJ2-3, with a possible D match to TRBD2 (5 bases). Looked up from germline, CDR1 is SEHNR and CDR2 is FQNEAQ (reference sequence). Trimming cost V 5 bases and J 4 bases, with 16 bases left between them. The CDR3 runs to 15 residues. CDR3 region: CASSPPKDGADTQYF. For the CDR3, the DNA is TGTGCCAGCAGCCCGCCGAAGGACGGGGCAGATACGCAGTATTTT.

This clone appeared a few times. The V and J genes are TRBV6-1 and TRBJ2-2; possible D gene TRBD2, 5 bases. Germline-derived CDR1 and CDR2 are MNHNS and SASEGT. Trimming left V 6 bases short and J 6 bases short, with 11 bases between. This CDR3 contains 13 residues. The CDR3 loop reads CASRSEEAGELFF. CDR3 coding DNA: TGTGCCAGCAGGTCCGAGGAGGCCGGGGAGCTGTTTTTT.

The genes are TRBV5-1 and TRBJ2-3; D is unresolved. Trimming removed 3 bases at V and 1 base at J, with 12 bases between. Per the germline V gene, CDR1 is SGHRS and CDR2 is YFSETQ. This CDR3 region has 15 residues. The CDR3, as DNA: TGCGCCAGCAGCTCCCTGGATCAGGGCACAGATACGCAGTATTTT. Translation gives CASSSLDQGTDTQYF. Variable domain in full (rest from reference TRBV5-1 and TRBJ2-3): KAGVTQTPRYLIKTRGQQVTLSCSPISGHRSVSWYQQTPGQGLQFLFEYFSETQRNKGNFPGRFSGRQFSNSRSEMNVSTLELGDSALYLCASSSLDQGTDTQYFGPGTRLTVL.

The sample holds a few counts of this clone. This sequence joins TRBV9 and TRBJ2-2; TRBD1 matches 8 bases. Losses at the gene ends were 3 bases for V and 4 bases for J; bases not matched to a gene: 11. CDR1 is SGDLS, CDR2 YYNGEE, per germline. CDR3 length: 17 amino acids. This CDR3 is CASSAAAGTGVTGELFF. The CDR3 nucleotides are TGTGCCAGCAGCGCAGCTGCTGGGACAGGAGTCACCGGGGAGCTGTTTTTT. The variable domain in full, completed from reference TRBV9 and TRBJ2-2, reads DSGVTQTPKHLITATGQRVTLRCSPRSGDLSVYWYQQSLDQGLQFLIQYYNGEERAKGNILERFSAQQFPDLHSELNLSSLELGDSALYFCASSAAAGTGVTGELFFGEGSRLTVL.

This clone was recorded only once. V gene TRBV7-3 combines with J gene TRBJ1-2, with 7 bases matching TRBD1. Trimming cost V 3 bases and J 6 bases; bases outside gene matches: 4. The CDR3 loop spans 13 amino acids. Looked up from germline, CDR1 is SGHTA and CDR2 is FQGTGA. CDR3 residues: CASSFRQGNGYTF. The CDR3 DNA reads TGTGCCAGCAGCTTCCGACAGGGCAATGGCTACACCTTC.

The table lists this clone with a few counts. V gene TRBV7-9 combines with J gene TRBJ1-2, with 7 bases matching TRBD1. Germline V lookup: CDR1 SEHNR, CDR2 FQNEAQ (reference sequence). CDR3 length: 13 amino acids. V shed 4 bases and J 5 bases; nucleotides not matched to a gene: 4. The CDR3 DNA is TGTGCCAGCAGCTCAGGGGGGCCTTATGGCTACACCTTC. Its translation is CASSSGGPYGYTF.

This clone was counted a few times. J is TRBJ2-1 and V is TRBV5-5, with D perhaps TRBD2 (6 bases). The V and J ends lost 7 bases and 4 bases respectively, with 18 bases between them. From germline, CDR1 is SGHKS and CDR2 YYEKEE (reference sequence). The CDR3 spans 15 residues. In DNA form, the CDR3 reads TGTGCCAGCGTACCGGAGGGCCGGGGGTACAATGAGCAGTTCTTC. Translating gives CASVPEGRGYNEQFF.

This clone was counted only a few times. This sequence joins TRBV5-1 and TRBJ1-4; 7 nucleotides line up with TRBD1. Germline CDR1 is SGHRS and CDR2 is YFSETQ. CDR3 length equals 15 residues. V shed 7 bases, J shed 3 bases, and the junction held 9 bases outside the gene matches. The DNA of the CDR3 is TGCGCCAGCCAAGTTGACAGGGCCCCTAATGAAAAACTGTTTTTT. Its translation is CASQVDRAPNEKLFF.

This clone was detected a few times. The chain joins TRBV4-1 to TRBJ2-7; D uncertain. CDR1 is MGHRA and CDR2 is YSYEKL in the germline V gene. The CDR3 consists of 14 residues. Trimming removed 1 base from V and 0 bases from J, with 7 bases in between. This CDR3 is CASSQAPGSYEQYF. The CDR3 DNA reads TGCGCCAGCAGCCAAGCCCCGGGCTCCTACGAGCAGTACTTC.

This clone was found a few times. V usage is TRBV7-8 and J usage is TRBJ1-2; D is possibly TRBD1 (5 bases). The V end was cut by 1 base, the J end by 2 bases, with 20 bases between. There are 18 residues in the CDR3. Per germline, CDR1 SGHVS and CDR2 FQNEAQ. The chain's CDR3 is CASSLGAPARQSNYGYTF. Written as DNA, the CDR3 is TGTGCCAGCAGCTTAGGGGCCCCGGCCCGACAGTCGAACTATGGCTACACCTTC.

There are a few counts of this clone. The V call is TRBV7-6, the J call TRBJ2-3; possible D gene TRBD2, 5 bases. Trimming took 1 base from V and 0 from J, leaving 11 bases between them. The germline V gene has CDR1 SGHVS and CDR2 FNYEAQ. This CDR3 comprises 16 residues. The CDR3 sequence: CASSLEGRGSTDTQYF. CDR3 in DNA: TGTGCCAGCAGCTTAGAAGGCCGGGGTAGCACAGATACGCAGTATTTT. Combining the CDR3 with reference TRBV7-6 and TRBJ2-3 gives the whole variable domain GAGVSQSPRYKVTKRGQDVALRCDPISGHVSLYWYRQALGQGPEFLTYFNYEAQQDKSGLPNDRFSAERPEGSISTLTIQRTEQRDSAMYRCASSLEGRGSTDTQYFGPGTRLTVL.

This rearrangement joins TRBV19 to TRBJ1-6; 7 positions match TRBD1. Trimming at V came to 5 bases and at J to 3 bases, leaving 4 bases not matched to a gene. Germline V CDR1 and CDR2: LNHDA, SQIVND (reference sequence). CDR3 length: 15 amino acids. The DNA for the CDR3 is TGTGCCAGTAGTGCCCGGGACAGCTATAATTCACCCCTCCACTTT. It codes for CASSARDSYNSPLHF. Variable domain in full (rest from reference TRBV19 and TRBJ1-6): DGGITQSPKYLFRKEGQNVTLSCEQNLNHDAMYWYRQDPGQGLRLIYYSQIVNDFQKGDIAEGYSVSREKKESFPLTVTSAQKNPTAFYLCASSARDSYNSPLHFGNGTRLTVT.

This clone was found a few times. The chain is built from TRBV6-1 and TRBJ1-1, with D unclear. V lost 1 base to trimming and J lost 1 base, with 10 bases between them. Germline assignment: CDR1 MNHNS and CDR2 SASEGT. The CDR3 contains 15 residues. CDR3 sequence: CASSEGNSWNTEAFF. CDR3 DNA sequence: TGTGCCAGCAGTGAAGGGAACAGTTGGAACACTGAAGCTTTCTTT.

This chain uses TRBV29-1 with TRBJ2-5; D unclear. Per germline, CDR1 SQVTM and CDR2 ANQGSEA. V was trimmed by 4 bases and J by 3 bases, leaving 9 bases between them. There are 12 residues in the CDR3. The CDR3 loop reads CSVADTKETQYF. The CDR3 DNA follows: TGCAGCGTTGCTGACACAAAAGAGACCCAGTACTTC.

In its sample, this clone was seen a few times. The chain carries TRBV5-1 and TRBJ2-7, with 7 bases lining up with TRBD2. Trimming at V came to 0 bases and at J to 2 bases, leaving 5 bases not matched to a gene. This CDR3 is built from 15 residues. Germline V gene data show CDR1 as SGHRS and CDR2 as YFSETQ. CDR3: CASSLASLAAYEQYF. The CDR3 nucleotides read TGCGCCAGCAGCTTGGCGTCGCTAGCGGCCTACGAGCAGTACTTC.

This clone was recorded a few times. The chain has TRBV5-8 and TRBJ2-6, with a tentative D call TRBD1 (5 bases). Trimming left V 2 bases short and J 1 base short, with 13 bases between. The germline gives CDR1 SGHTS, CDR2 YDEGEE. The CDR3 length is 17 residues. CDR3 nucleotides: TGTGCCAGCAGCTTTGGTGACAGCGCGTCTGGGGCCAACGTCCTGACTTTC. Translating gives CASSFGDSASGANVLTF.

This clone was recorded a few times. This sequence joins TRBV13 and TRBJ1-5; D gene unclear. This CDR3 is built from 14 residues. The V gene's germline CDR1 is PRHDT and CDR2 FYEKMQ (reference sequence). Trimming left V 5 bases short and J 2 bases short, with 10 bases between. The CDR3 DNA sequence: TGTGCCAGCAGCGCCCGGGGAGGCAATCAGCCCCAGCATTTT. Protein sequence: CASSARGGNQPQHF. Combining the CDR3 with reference TRBV13 and TRBJ1-5 gives the whole variable domain AAGVIQSPRHLIKEKRETATLKCYPIPRHDTVYWYQQGPGQDPQFLISFYEKMQSDKGSIPDRFSAQQFSDYHSELNMSSLELGDSALYFCASSARGGNQPQHFGDGTRLSIL.